This T cell receptor (beta chain) was found in a study of cytomegalovirus exposure and HLA in healthy donors. Points from the study as a whole: It was reportedly the case that the classifier diagnosed cytomegalovirus status with high specificity and sensitivity. Testing in vitro showed three CMV-associated chains specific for CMV antigens. Most TCR sequences proved rare, with some public TCRs found in many donors.

The CDR3 length is 15 residues. The germline V gene encodes CDR1 SGHRS and CDR2 YFSETQ. V lost 4 bases and J lost 0; bases outside the gene matches: 3. Generated by immunoSEQ multiplex PCR, the TCRdb table keeps only in-frame clones and is missing some. The sample yields roughly 79,000 clones, 85% to 95% seen once. Separate from the approximately 720-subject first cohort was the approximately 130-subject validation cohort, to which the donors belonged. Details on this clone: Its target is not known.

The chain combines TRBV5-1 with TRBJ1-2; 10 bases align to TRBD1. The TCR originated in a man aged 18-30 years in good health and CMV-seronegative. Sequencing input: PBMCs. The CDR3 reads CASSNGQGANYGYTF. The CDR3 bases are TGCGCCAGCAGCAATGGACAGGGGGCTAACTATGGCTACACCTTC.